This TCR beta chain was retrieved from a study of blood T cell repertoires in COVID-19. Trimming took 1 base from V and 4 from J; bases not matched to a gene: 7. The CDR3 totals 17 residues. Germline CDR1 is SGHVS and CDR2 is FNYEAQ. The table lists this clone with a count of one. Here immunoSEQ multiplex PCR was the method, and the copy in TCRdb shows in-frame clones only, minus some. Of 390,000 or so clones listed, 85% to 90% are singletons. This sequence originates from a man aged 18 to 30 with active or convalescent COVID-19. The sequencing input was peripheral blood. The genes are TRBV7-6 and TRBJ2-2, with 9 bases identical to TRBD2. The CDR3: CASSLDESSGTTGELFF. The CDR3 DNA reads as TGTGCCAGCAGCTTAGATGAGTCTAGCGGGACCACCGGGGAGCTGTTTTTT.